This TCR beta chain appears in the sequencing data of a study of blood T cells in healthy people across ages. Study results and limitations: With unsorted PBMCs, a conclusive comparison of naive versus antigen-experienced cells was not possible.

This clonotype was recorded at least ten times. Its specificity is unknown. Germline trimming cut 6 bases from V and 8 bases from J; bases unmatched to any gene: 11. The germline V gene has CDR1 SGHTA and CDR2 FQGNSA. This CDR3 spans 15 amino acids. Through a sample-barcoded 5' primer and a J-beta primer mix, a second PCR was run for roughly 6 to 12 cycles. Each CDR3 protein gets one entry after TCRdb re-called the 5' RACE reads with MiXCR. The profile shows about 830,000 distinct CDR3 sequences, 62% of them singletons. The sequenced sample consisted of blood. This receptor was obtained from a man under 40 in good health. This chain joins TRBV7-2 and TRBJ1-2; TRBD1 matches 11 bases. This CDR3 reads CASSLPGQGVYGYTF. The CDR3 bases are TGTGCCAGCAGTCTACCGGGACAGGGGGTCTACGGCTACACCTTC.